The rows below give T cell receptor beta chains drawn from one sample of a study of cytomegalovirus exposure and HLA in healthy donors. Clones were read by immunoSEQ multiplex PCR, and TCRdb kept only the in-frame ones, dropping some. The data show hundreds of thousands of clones, roughly 84% seen once. Sequenced input: PBMCs. The source of these receptors is a boy under 10 years old in good health and CMV-seronegative. CDR3s include the opening cysteine and the closing phenylalanine or tryptophan. D genes are given only for firm matches. A clone size is listed for some rows: how often the clone was seen (once, few, many), or a class if it is expanded.

j_gene,abundance,v_gene,d_gene,len,CDR3nt,CDR3aa
TRBJ2-7,once,TRBV5-6,NA,15,TGTGCCAGCAGCTTGGACATGGACGGGGTCTACGAGCAGTACTTC,CASSLDMDGVYEQYF
TRBJ1-5,NA,TRBV27,NA,15,TGTGCCAGCAGTCCCAGATTAGCAGCTAATCAGCCCCAGCATTTT,CASSPRLAANQPQHF
TRBJ2-5,NA,TRBV9,TRBD2,16,TGTGCCAGCAGCGTAGCGGCGGGGGGGCCCCAAGAGACCCAGTACTTC,CASSVAAGGPQETQYF
TRBJ1-1,NA,TRBV27,NA,13,TGTGCCAGCAGTCCCTATTTGAACACTGAAGCTTTCTTT,CASSPYLNTEAFF
TRBJ2-1,once,TRBV7-7,NA,13,TGTGCTAGCAGCTTAGGAGGCGGCAATGAGCAGTTCTTC,CASSLGGGNEQFF
TRBJ2-3,NA,TRBV15,NA,14,TGTGCCACCAGCAGCCGGGGAAAGACAGATACGCAGTATTTT,CATSSRGKTDTQYF
TRBJ2-7,few,TRBV10-3,NA,9,TGTGCCGCCGGCTACGAGCAGTACTTC,CAAGYEQYF
TRBJ1-1,NA,TRBV11-2,TRBD1,16,TGTGCCAGCAGCTTAAGTCGGGGACAGGGGAACACTGAAGCTTTCTTT,CASSLSRGQGNTEAFF
TRBJ2-7,NA,TRBV14,NA,13,TGTGCCAGCAGCCATAGCAGGGGCTACGAGCAGTACTTC,CASSHSRGYEQYF
TRBJ1-2,NA,TRBV29-1,NA,18,TGCAGCGTTGTACCCTACAGGGAAGGAGGTACCTCTAACTATGGCTACACCTTC,CSVVPYREGGTSNYGYTF
TRBJ2-7,NA,TRBV4-2,NA,12,TGTGCCAGCAGCCCCGGAGGCTACGAGCAGTACTTC,CASSPGGYEQYF
TRBJ1-4,NA,TRBV12-5,NA,12,TGTGCTAGTGCGCCCTTACGCGGAAAACTGTTTTTT,CASAPLRGKLFF
TRBJ2-7,NA,TRBV4-2,TRBD2,16,TGTGCCAGCAGCCAAGAAACCGGGACTAGCTCCTACGAGCAGTACTTC,CASSQETGTSSYEQYF
TRBJ2-1,NA,TRBV27,NA,14,TGTGCCAGCAGTTTTACACAGGGCCTCGGGGAGCAGTTCTTC,CASSFTQGLGEQFF